This is a list of T cell receptor beta chains from one sample in a study of cytomegalovirus exposure and HLA in healthy donors. Produced via immunoSEQ multiplex PCR; TCRdb's table is partial and in-frame only. This sample has 45,000 to 65,000 clones, with around three quarters found just once. Material for sequencing was PBMCs. The source of these receptors is a woman aged 35 to 49 in good health and CMV-seropositive. Both conserved end residues are part of each CDR3. The D gene is left open where the match is weak. The size field is filled for only some rows; it gives once, few, many or a size class.

V: TRBV4-3
J: TRBJ2-2
D: NA
size: NA
CDR3: CASSQDLRGRGMTGELFF
DNA: TGCGCCAGCAGCCAAGATCTTAGGGGGAGGGGGATGACCGGGGAGCTGTTTTTT

V: TRBV30
J: TRBJ1-2
D: NA
size: NA
CDR3: CAWSVGAGYGYTF
DNA: TGTGCCTGGAGTGTGGGGGCAGGCTATGGCTACACCTTC

V: TRBV19
J: TRBJ2-7
D: TRBD2
size: NA
CDR3: CASSARLAEVTYSYEQYF
DNA: TGTGCCAGTAGTGCAAGACTAGCGGAGGTCACCTACTCCTACGAGCAGTACTTC

V: TRBV29-1
J: TRBJ1-2
D: NA
size: NA
CDR3: CSVGQGGLGYTF
DNA: TGCAGCGTGGGCCAAGGCGGACTCGGCTACACCTTC

V: TRBV5-5
J: TRBJ1-1
D: TRBD1
size: NA
CDR3: CASSTGRGDRVLNTEAFF
DNA: TGTGCCAGCAGCACCGGGAGAGGGGACAGGGTTTTGAACACTGAAGCTTTCTTT

V: TRBV2
J: TRBJ2-5
D: NA
size: NA
CDR3: CASRAYQETQYF
DNA: TGTGCCAGCAGGGCATACCAAGAGACCCAGTACTTC

V: TRBV4-1
J: TRBJ2-3
D: NA
size: few
CDR3: CASSQLLLEGTQYF
DNA: TGCGCCAGCAGCCAACTGCTTTTAGAGGGTACGCAGTATTTT

V: TRBV30
J: TRBJ1-2
D: TRBD1
size: NA
CDR3: CAWTGGLANYGYTF
DNA: TGTGCCTGGACAGGGGGATTAGCTAACTATGGCTACACCTTC

V: TRBV2
J: TRBJ2-6
D: TRBD1
size: once
CDR3: CASTSGQGIGANVLTF
DNA: TGTGCCAGCACTTCGGGACAGGGTATTGGGGCCAACGTCCTGACTTTC

V: TRBV6-1
J: TRBJ1-1
D: NA
size: NA
CDR3: CASSELGSTEAFF
DNA: TGTGCCAGCAGTGAATTAGGGAGCACTGAAGCTTTCTTT

V: TRBV15
J: TRBJ2-7
D: NA
size: NA
CDR3: CATSRPNYEQYF
DNA: TGTGCCACCAGCAGACCTAACTACGAGCAGTACTTC

V: TRBV5-6
J: TRBJ1-6
D: TRBD1
size: NA
CDR3: CASSTRDRGLNSPLHF
DNA: TGTGCCAGCAGCACCCGGGACAGGGGGCTTAATTCACCCCTCCACTTT

V: TRBV7-2
J: TRBJ1-3
D: NA
size: NA
CDR3: CASSFGGGNTIYF
DNA: TGTGCCAGCAGCTTCGGCGGCGGAAACACCATATATTTT

V: TRBV18
J: TRBJ2-6
D: TRBD1
size: NA
CDR3: CASSQTGAGANVLTF
DNA: TGTGCCAGCTCACAGACAGGGGCTGGGGCCAACGTCCTGACTTTC

V: TRBV19
J: TRBJ2-3
D: NA
size: NA
CDR3: CASSMAGYIDTQYF
DNA: TGTGCCAGTAGTATGGCAGGGTACATAGATACGCAGTATTTT

V: TRBV9
J: TRBJ1-3
D: NA
size: few
CDR3: CASSVGQDLAGNTIYF
DNA: TGTGCCAGCAGCGTAGGCCAAGATTTAGCTGGAAACACCATATATTTT

V: TRBV5-6
J: TRBJ2-1
D: TRBD1
size: NA
CDR3: CASSNRDRGFEIRNEQFF
DNA: TGTGCCAGCAGCAACCGGGACAGGGGTTTCGAAATCCGCAATGAGCAGTTCTTC

V: TRBV27
J: TRBJ1-5
D: NA
size: NA
CDR3: CASARYGGPNYSNQPQHF
DNA: TGTGCCAGTGCGCGTTACGGGGGGCCGAATTATAGCAATCAGCCCCAGCATTTT

V: TRBV2
J: TRBJ2-2
D: TRBD1
size: NA
CDR3: CASRAGTGGAGELFF
DNA: TGTGCCAGCAGAGCCGGGACAGGGGGAGCAGGGGAGCTGTTTTTT

V: TRBV6-6
J: TRBJ2-7
D: TRBD1
size: few
CDR3: CASTHGGQGIEQYF
DNA: TGTGCCAGCACCCACGGGGGACAGGGGATCGAGCAGTACTTC

V: TRBV6-4
J: TRBJ2-1
D: NA
size: NA
CDR3: CASSSEAGINEQFF
DNA: TGTGCCAGCAGTAGTGAGGCCGGTATCAATGAGCAGTTCTTC

V: TRBV27
J: TRBJ2-7
D: NA
size: NA
CDR3: CASSFGGGVSYEQYF
DNA: TGTGCCAGCAGTTTCGGAGGGGGCGTCTCCTACGAGCAGTACTTC

V: TRBV4-1
J: TRBJ1-5
D: TRBD1
size: NA
CDR3: CASSTGAWEQPQHF
DNA: TGCGCCAGCAGCACAGGGGCATGGGAACAGCCCCAGCATTTT

V: TRBV7-2
J: TRBJ2-7
D: NA
size: few
CDR3: CASSLIGQPTYEQYF
DNA: TGTGCCAGCAGCTTAATCGGACAGCCTACGTACGAGCAGTACTTC

V: TRBV18
J: TRBJ2-3
D: NA
size: NA
CDR3: CASSPAGRSDTQYF
DNA: TGTGCCAGCTCACCGGCAGGGAGGTCAGATACGCAGTATTTT

V: TRBV6-6
J: TRBJ1-2
D: NA
size: NA
CDR3: CASRVSGDGYTF
DNA: TGTGCCAGCAGAGTATCAGGGGATGGCTACACCTTC

V: TRBV6-5
J: TRBJ1-2
D: TRBD1
size: NA
CDR3: CASSRRQGAYGYTF
DNA: TGTGCCAGCAGTCGACGACAGGGCGCCTATGGCTACACCTTC

V: TRBV19
J: TRBJ2-3
D: TRBD1
size: NA
CDR3: CASSVLPGQGTDTQYF
DNA: TGTGCCAGTAGTGTCCTACCGGGACAGGGCACAGATACGCAGTATTTT

V: TRBV5-5
J: TRBJ2-5
D: NA
size: NA
CDR3: CASSFRETQYF
DNA: TGTGCCAGCAGCTTTCGGGAGACCCAGTACTTC

V: TRBV5-1
J: TRBJ2-3
D: TRBD1
size: NA
CDR3: CASSLEKTGGTDTQYF
DNA: TGCGCCAGCAGCTTGGAGAAAACAGGGGGCACAGATACGCAGTATTTT

V: TRBV5-4
J: TRBJ1-1
D: TRBD1
size: NA
CDR3: CASSLAWGQGGLEAFF
DNA: TGTGCCAGCAGCTTGGCCTGGGGACAGGGGGGCCTCGAAGCTTTCTTT

V: TRBV19
J: TRBJ1-1
D: NA
size: NA
CDR3: CASSLGRSHMNTEAFF
DNA: TGTGCCAGTAGCCTCGGTCGGAGCCATATGAACACTGAAGCTTTCTTT

V: TRBV7-2
J: TRBJ2-1
D: NA
size: NA
CDR3: CASSLTTHEQFF
DNA: TGTGCCAGCAGCTTAACTACTCATGAGCAGTTCTTC

V: TRBV7-2
J: TRBJ2-3
D: TRBD2
size: NA
CDR3: CASSSPSGGARTDTQYF
DNA: TGTGCCAGCAGCTCTCCTAGCGGGGGGGCCCGTACAGATACGCAGTATTTT

V: TRBV29-1
J: TRBJ1-4
D: NA
size: NA
CDR3: CSVAESPTNEKLFF
DNA: TGCAGCGTGGCGGAGTCCCCAACTAATGAAAAACTGTTTTTT

V: TRBV18
J: TRBJ1-1
D: NA
size: NA
CDR3: CASSQSASWSTEAFF
DNA: TGTGCCAGCTCACAATCTGCGAGTTGGAGCACTGAAGCTTTCTTT

V: TRBV11-3
J: TRBJ2-2
D: NA
size: NA
CDR3: CASSSLGEAGELFF
DNA: TGTGCCAGCAGCTCGTTGGGTGAGGCCGGGGAGCTGTTTTTT

V: TRBV7-2
J: TRBJ2-7
D: TRBD2
size: NA
CDR3: CASSLGRGAYEQYF
DNA: TGTGCCAGCAGCTTAGGTCGGGGGGCCTACGAGCAGTACTTC

V: TRBV14
J: TRBJ1-2
D: TRBD1
size: NA
CDR3: CASSRQGTPYGYTF
DNA: TGTGCCAGCAGCCGACAGGGGACCCCATATGGCTACACCTTC

V: TRBV15
J: TRBJ1-1
D: NA
size: few
CDR3: CATSREPEGYTEAFF
DNA: TGTGCCACCAGCAGAGAACCTGAGGGTTATACTGAAGCTTTCTTT

V: TRBV6-1
J: TRBJ2-7
D: TRBD1
size: NA
CDR3: CASSKVDRSQTGGEQYF
DNA: TGTGCCAGCAGTAAAGTTGACCGGAGCCAGACAGGGGGCGAGCAGTACTTC

V: TRBV6-6
J: TRBJ2-7
D: NA
size: NA
CDR3: CASSTGFWGEQYF
DNA: TGTGCCAGCAGCACGGGGTTCTGGGGCGAGCAGTACTTC

V: TRBV9
J: TRBJ2-1
D: NA
size: NA
CDR3: CASSPVASIPNEQFF
DNA: TGTGCCAGCAGCCCCGTCGCTAGCATTCCCAATGAGCAGTTCTTC

V: TRBV19
J: TRBJ2-3
D: NA
size: NA
CDR3: CASSPRLADTQYF
DNA: TGTGCCAGTAGCCCCCGGTTGGCAGATACGCAGTATTTT

V: TRBV7-9
J: TRBJ1-1
D: TRBD1
size: NA
CDR3: CASSYPLPRGQGDTEAFF
DNA: TGTGCCAGCAGTTACCCCCTACCGCGCGGACAGGGGGACACTGAAGCTTTCTTT

V: TRBV11-2
J: TRBJ1-4
D: NA
size: NA
CDR3: CASSLEPEPSEKLFF
DNA: TGTGCCAGCAGCTTAGAGCCTGAGCCTAGTGAAAAACTGTTTTTT

V: TRBV5-1
J: TRBJ1-3
D: NA
size: NA
CDR3: CASSLDSGNTIYF
DNA: TGCGCCAGCAGCCTGGACAGTGGAAACACCATATATTTT

V: TRBV7-2
J: TRBJ1-1
D: TRBD1
size: NA
CDR3: CASTPGQGLVAFF
DNA: TGTGCCAGCACCCCGGGACAGGGTTTAGTAGCTTTCTTT

V: TRBV5-8
J: TRBJ2-7
D: NA
size: once
CDR3: CASSPGKGSSYEQYF
DNA: TGTGCCAGCAGCCCAGGCAAAGGGAGCTCCTACGAGCAGTACTTC

V: TRBV15
J: TRBJ2-1
D: NA
size: NA
CDR3: CATSRERGGGVNEQFF
DNA: TGTGCCACCAGCAGAGAGAGAGGGGGGGGCGTAAATGAGCAGTTCTTC

V: TRBV11-2
J: TRBJ2-4
D: TRBD1
size: NA
CDR3: CASRSYRGTIQYF
DNA: TGTGCCAGCAGGTCTTACAGGGGTACCATTCAGTACTTC

V: TRBV11-2
J: TRBJ1-6
D: NA
size: NA
CDR3: CASSLELAGFSNSPLHF
DNA: TGTGCCAGCAGCTTAGAACTCGCGGGATTCTCTAATTCACCCCTCCACTTT

V: TRBV4-1
J: TRBJ2-2
D: NA
size: NA
CDR3: CASSPRLPGTGELFF
DNA: TGCGCCAGCAGCCCGAGGCTGCCGGGCACCGGGGAGCTGTTTTTT

V: TRBV7-2
J: TRBJ2-2
D: NA
size: NA
CDR3: CASSLRVQILLNTGELFF
DNA: TGTGCCAGCAGCTTACGGGTCCAAATCCTCCTGAACACCGGGGAGCTGTTTTTT

V: TRBV11-3
J: TRBJ1-3
D: TRBD1
size: NA
CDR3: CASGKTGLDTIYF
DNA: TGTGCCAGCGGAAAGACAGGGTTGGACACCATATATTTT